This is a list of T cell receptor beta chains from one sample in a study of blood T cell repertoires in COVID-19. Method: immunoSEQ multiplex PCR; TCRdb's copy keeps in-frame clones and lacks some. The table has around 130,000 clones, approximately 87% seen once. Sequenced input: peripheral blood. The receptor set was obtained from a man aged 55 to 70 with acute or convalescent COVID-19. Each CDR3 is given with its conserved first and last residue. A D gene is named only where the DNA matches it firmly. Clone size, where shown, is once, few, many, or a class for clones that have expanded.

cdr3_length: 17; clone_size: .; v_call: TRBV6-4; j_call: TRBJ2-3; d_call: .; cdr3_nt: TGTGCCAGCAGTGTCCCTAGCGCCGAAGGAAGCACAGATACGCAGTATTTT; cdr3_aa: CASSVPSAEGSTDTQYF
cdr3_length: 14; clone_size: once; v_call: TRBV19; j_call: TRBJ2-2; d_call: TRBD1; cdr3_nt: TGTGCCAGCCGGGACAGGGGCAACACCGGGGAGCTGTTTTTT; cdr3_aa: CASRDRGNTGELFF
cdr3_length: 16; clone_size: .; v_call: TRBV6-2/TRBV6-3; j_call: TRBJ1-5; d_call: .; cdr3_nt: TGTGCCAGCAGTCCCCTCTGGCAGGGGCCAAATCAGCCCCAGCATTTT; cdr3_aa: CASSPLWQGPNQPQHF
cdr3_length: 15; clone_size: .; v_call: TRBV3-1/TRBV3-2; j_call: TRBJ2-7; d_call: .; cdr3_nt: TGTGCCAGCAGCCAAGCCCCAGGAATTGACTACGAGCAGTACTTC; cdr3_aa: CASSQAPGIDYEQYF
cdr3_length: 16; clone_size: .; v_call: TRBV18; j_call: TRBJ2-3; d_call: .; cdr3_nt: TGTGCCAGCTCACCACCGGGGCGGGAAATTGTTGGGGAGCAGTATTTT; cdr3_aa: CASSPPGREIVGEQYF
cdr3_length: 16; clone_size: .; v_call: TRBV10-2; j_call: TRBJ2-7; d_call: TRBD1; cdr3_nt: TGCGCCAGCAGTGAGTCGCAGGGGGCAACGACCTACGAGCAGTACTTC; cdr3_aa: CASSESQGATTYEQYF
cdr3_length: 13; clone_size: .; v_call: TRBV6-5; j_call: TRBJ2-1; d_call: .; cdr3_nt: TGTGCCAGCAGGGCCAATATTTACAATGAGCAGTTCTTC; cdr3_aa: CASRANIYNEQFF
cdr3_length: 17; clone_size: .; v_call: TRBV23-1; j_call: TRBJ1-5; d_call: .; cdr3_nt: TGCGCCAGCAGTCAATCTTTCCCGGCGGGGAGCAATCAGCCCCAGCATTTT; cdr3_aa: CASSQSFPAGSNQPQHF
cdr3_length: 16; clone_size: .; v_call: TRBV28; j_call: TRBJ2-4; d_call: .; cdr3_nt: TGTGCCAGCAGTTTATTCGACAGGCCCGTGAAAAACATTCAGTACTTC; cdr3_aa: CASSLFDRPVKNIQYF
cdr3_length: 16; clone_size: .; v_call: TRBV7-9; j_call: TRBJ2-7; d_call: .; cdr3_nt: TGTGCCAGCAGCTTAGCCCGCAGGGCCTCCATGGGGGAGCAGTACTTC; cdr3_aa: CASSLARRASMGEQYF
cdr3_length: 14; clone_size: .; v_call: TRBV28; j_call: TRBJ2-1; d_call: TRBD2; cdr3_nt: TGTGCCAGCAGTTCGGGAGGGCCTCGGAATGAGCAGTTCTTC; cdr3_aa: CASSSGGPRNEQFF
cdr3_length: 14; clone_size: .; v_call: TRBV7-2; j_call: TRBJ1-5; d_call: TRBD1; cdr3_nt: TGTGCCAGCAGCCCTGGGACAGGGGTTCAGCCCCAGCATTTT; cdr3_aa: CASSPGTGVQPQHF
cdr3_length: 15; clone_size: .; v_call: TRBV7-2; j_call: TRBJ2-1; d_call: TRBD1; cdr3_nt: TGTGCCAGCAGCTTAGAGGGACAGGGATTGACTGAGCAGTTCTTC; cdr3_aa: CASSLEGQGLTEQFF
cdr3_length: 12; clone_size: few; v_call: TRBV12-3/TRBV12-4; j_call: TRBJ2-7; d_call: TRBD1; cdr3_nt: TGTGCCAGCAGCCGACAGGGCTCCGAGCAGTACTTC; cdr3_aa: CASSRQGSEQYF
cdr3_length: 15; clone_size: .; v_call: TRBV5-6; j_call: TRBJ2-7; d_call: TRBD1; cdr3_nt: TGTGCCAGCAGCTTAACAGGGGAGTATTCAGAAGAGCAGTACTTC; cdr3_aa: CASSLTGEYSEEQYF
cdr3_length: 17; clone_size: once; v_call: TRBV5-1; j_call: TRBJ2-7; d_call: TRBD1; cdr3_nt: TGCGCCAGCAGCTCGGGAGCCACCGGGACAGGGACTGACGAGCAGTACTTC; cdr3_aa: CASSSGATGTGTDEQYF
cdr3_length: 18; clone_size: .; v_call: TRBV11-2; j_call: TRBJ2-2; d_call: TRBD2; cdr3_nt: TGTGCCAGCAGCAAAACTAGCGGGAGAAACCCTCGTACCGGGGAGCTGTTTTTT; cdr3_aa: CASSKTSGRNPRTGELFF
cdr3_length: 15; clone_size: .; v_call: TRBV2; j_call: TRBJ2-2; d_call: TRBD2; cdr3_nt: TGTGCCAGCAGTGAGACTAGCGGGAACACCGGGGAGCTGTTTTTT; cdr3_aa: CASSETSGNTGELFF
cdr3_length: 14; clone_size: .; v_call: TRBV27; j_call: TRBJ1-1; d_call: .; cdr3_nt: TGTGCCAGCATGGGGGGGGCGGCTGACACTGAAGCTTTCTTT; cdr3_aa: CASMGGAADTEAFF
cdr3_length: 14; clone_size: .; v_call: TRBV24-1; j_call: TRBJ2-7; d_call: .; cdr3_nt: TGTGCCACCAGTGATCCGGGGGACTCCCACGAGCAGTACTTC; cdr3_aa: CATSDPGDSHEQYF
cdr3_length: 16; clone_size: .; v_call: TRBV7-2; j_call: TRBJ2-7; d_call: TRBD1; cdr3_nt: TGTGCCAGCAGTCCGACCGGGACAGGGGGCTCCTACGAGCAGTACTTC; cdr3_aa: CASSPTGTGGSYEQYF
cdr3_length: 13; clone_size: .; v_call: TRBV7-3; j_call: TRBJ2-3; d_call: .; cdr3_nt: TGTGCCAGCAGCCCGGGACACCGGAATACGCAGTATTTT; cdr3_aa: CASSPGHRNTQYF
cdr3_length: 18; clone_size: .; v_call: TRBV3-1/TRBV3-2; j_call: TRBJ2-6; d_call: TRBD2; cdr3_nt: TGTGCCAGCAGCCAAGTCGGGGGGGCTGGCTCTGGGGCCAACGTCCTGACTTTC; cdr3_aa: CASSQVGGAGSGANVLTF
cdr3_length: 13; clone_size: once; v_call: TRBV30; j_call: TRBJ1-2; d_call: TRBD1; cdr3_nt: TGTGCCTGGACCCGGACAGGGGGCGGAGGCTACACCTTC; cdr3_aa: CAWTRTGGGGYTF
cdr3_length: 16; clone_size: .; v_call: TRBV24-1; j_call: TRBJ1-2; d_call: TRBD1; cdr3_nt: TGTGCCACCAGTGATCCCCGGACAGGGGGAATAGATGGCTACACCTTC; cdr3_aa: CATSDPRTGGIDGYTF
cdr3_length: 14; clone_size: .; v_call: TRBV15; j_call: TRBJ2-7; d_call: TRBD1; cdr3_nt: TGTGCCACCAGCGTGCCGGGACAGCTTTTGGAGCAGTACTTC; cdr3_aa: CATSVPGQLLEQYF
cdr3_length: 13; clone_size: once; v_call: TRBV9; j_call: TRBJ2-7; d_call: .; cdr3_nt: TGTGCCAGCAGCTCTCGACCGAGCGGTGAGCAGTACTTC; cdr3_aa: CASSSRPSGEQYF
cdr3_length: 13; clone_size: .; v_call: TRBV21-1; j_call: TRBJ2-2; d_call: .; cdr3_nt: TGTGCCAGCAGGGGGACTGGAGGCGGGGAGCTGTTTTTT; cdr3_aa: CASRGTGGGELFF
cdr3_length: 13; clone_size: .; v_call: TRBV7-3; j_call: TRBJ1-2; d_call: .; cdr3_nt: TGTGCCAGCAGCTTGGCAGGGGAGTATGGCTACACCTTC; cdr3_aa: CASSLAGEYGYTF
cdr3_length: 11; clone_size: .; v_call: TRBV27; j_call: TRBJ2-7; d_call: .; cdr3_nt: TGTGCCAGCAGTTTCAGGGACGAGCAGTACTTC; cdr3_aa: CASSFRDEQYF
cdr3_length: 13; clone_size: .; v_call: TRBV27; j_call: TRBJ1-2; d_call: .; cdr3_nt: TGTGCCAGCAGCCAGCGGGAATCCTATGGCTACACCTTC; cdr3_aa: CASSQRESYGYTF
cdr3_length: 16; clone_size: .; v_call: TRBV6-2/TRBV6-3; j_call: TRBJ1-6; d_call: TRBD1; cdr3_nt: TGTGCCAGCAGCGCTCCTTACGGGACAGCGAAATCACCCCTCCACTTT; cdr3_aa: CASSAPYGTAKSPLHF
cdr3_length: 17; clone_size: .; v_call: TRBV13; j_call: TRBJ1-6; d_call: .; cdr3_nt: TGTGCCAGCAGCTTATCACTCGGGCAGGGATCCAATTCACCCCTCCACTTT; cdr3_aa: CASSLSLGQGSNSPLHF
cdr3_length: 13; clone_size: .; v_call: TRBV6-2/TRBV6-3; j_call: TRBJ2-2; d_call: .; cdr3_nt: TGTGCCAGCAGTTACCACAATCCCGGGGAGCTGTTTTTT; cdr3_aa: CASSYHNPGELFF
cdr3_length: 16; clone_size: .; v_call: TRBV4-1; j_call: TRBJ2-2; d_call: TRBD1; cdr3_nt: TGCGCCAGCAGCCAAGTCCAGGGGGTAGGGACCGGGGAGCTGTTTTTT; cdr3_aa: CASSQVQGVGTGELFF
cdr3_length: 14; clone_size: .; v_call: TRBV28; j_call: TRBJ2-3; d_call: TRBD1; cdr3_nt: TGTGCCAGCAGTCCTGGACAGGGCACAGATACGCAGTATTTT; cdr3_aa: CASSPGQGTDTQYF
cdr3_length: 16; clone_size: .; v_call: TRBV19; j_call: TRBJ2-1; d_call: .; cdr3_nt: TGTGCCAGTAGTGAAAGAGGTATAAGCTCCTACAATGAGCAGTTCTTC; cdr3_aa: CASSERGISSYNEQFF